Each of the 32 T cell receptor beta chains below was sequenced from the same sample in a study of tumor-infiltrating lymphocytes in primary liver carcinoma. Unsorted whole blood yielded blood RNA, and germline DNA was extracted as well. Starting from 450 to 500 ng of total RNA, TCR beta cDNA was produced with a primer in the constant region. Slightly modified ARM-PCR with three nested multiplex PCR rounds yielded TCR beta libraries. TRBV1-TRBV30 forward primers paired with a C-beta reverse primer were used in the first two PCR rounds, which ran roughly 9 cycles each. TCRdb used MiXCR to reprocess the multiplex PCR reads, holding one entry per CDR3 protein. In the table there are over 250,000 distinct CDR3 sequences, approximately 54% of which are singletons. Sequencing input: peripheral blood. The receptor set was obtained from a woman between 25 and 40 years old with primary liver carcinoma and hepatitis B virus infection.

A remark on this clonotype: One junction end does not reproduce the germline sequence, and a read error may be involved. The J gene is TRBJ2-7, the V gene TRBV6-1; weak D call: TRBD1 (5 bases). There are 15 residues in the CDR3. The germline gives CDR1 MNHNS, CDR2 SASEGT. Written as DNA, the CDR3 is TGTGTCAGCAGTGATGCTTGGACACACACCTACGAGCAGTACTTC. It yields the protein CVSSDAWTHTYEQYF.

This clonotype was counted ten times or more. The rearrangement links TRBV7-8 to TRBJ1-5; D gene uncertain. Deletions cut 1 base from V and 2 bases from J, with 15 bases between. CDR1 is SGHVS and CDR2 is FQNEAQ in the germline V gene. The CDR3 has 17 amino acids. The CDR3 loop is CASSLEYLGQGNQPQHF. The CDR3 nucleotides read TGTGCCAGCAGCTTAGAGTATCTAGGGCAGGGCAATCAGCCCCAGCATTTT.

This clonotype was counted ten times or more. The chain links TRBV11-1 to TRBJ2-1; D is undetermined. The CDR3 extends over 12 amino acids. With 3 bases removed from V and 9 bases from J, the gap between germline ends came to 9 bases. Germline V gene sequence: CDR1 SGHAT, CDR2 FQDESV (reference sequence). The CDR3 bases are TGTGCCAGCAGCTTGGGGTTAAGTGAGCAGTTCTTC. It encodes CASSLGLSEQFF.

This clonotype is a singleton in its sample. With a much larger clone just one base away, this may be a read error. The gene calls are TRBV12-3 or TRBV12-4 and TRBJ1-6, with TRBD1 matching 8 bases. V shed 8 bases and J 6 bases; nucleotides not matched to a gene: 9. The CDR3 loop spans 15 amino acids. CDR3 region: CASGPQGASNSPLHF. CDR3 nucleotides: TGTGCCAGCGGTCCGCAGGGGGCTTCTAATTCACCCCTCCACTTT.

This clonotype was seen only a few times. The rearrangement joins TRBV6-2 or TRBV6-3 to TRBJ2-7; TRBD2 aligns across 8 bases. The germline gives CDR1 MNHEY, CDR2 SVGEGT. The V and J ends lost 5 bases and 7 bases, in that order; junction bases with no gene match: 10. The CDR3 spans 14 residues. DNA of the CDR3: TGTGCCAGCAGTCGGGAGGGCCGGAGAGGAGAGCAGTACTTC. Translated, it gives CASSREGRRGEQYF.

Remarks on this clonotype: A much larger clone lies one base from this, so it may be a read error. The rearrangement links TRBV6-2 or TRBV6-3 to TRBJ2-7, with a weak D call TRBD2 (6 bases). CDR1 is MNHEY and CDR2 is SVGEGT in the germline V gene. Trimming removed 5 bases at V and 5 bases at J, with 19 bases between. The CDR3 has 15 residues. CDR3 sequence: CASSPRLVEGNEQYF. The DNA of the CDR3 is TGTGCCAGCAGTCCTAGACTAGTGGAAGGCAACGAGCAGTACTTC.

On this clonotype: The junction shows a germline mismatch at one end, possibly a read error. The J gene is TRBJ1-1, the V gene TRBV10-2; the match to TRBD1 covers 8 bases. The CDR3 length is 17 residues. Germline V gene data show CDR1 as WSHSY and CDR2 as SAAADI. The CDR3 is CASSEGAGGERNTEAFF. The CDR3 nucleotides are TGTGCCAGCAGTGAGGGGGCAGGGGGCGAGAGGAACACTGAAGCTTTCTTT.

On this clonotype itself: A much larger clone lies one base from this, so it may be a read error. V is TRBV29-1 and J is TRBJ2-7; 8 nucleotides line up with TRBD2. V was pared by 4 bases and J by 3 bases, with 5 bases of the junction left unmatched. CDR1 is SQVTM and CDR2 is ANQGSEA in the germline V gene. The CDR3 runs 13 residues. DNA for the CDR3: TGCAGCGTTGCTTCCAGCGGGAGCTACGAGCAGTACTTC. This sequence encodes CSVASSGSYEQYF.

This clonotype was seen ten or more times. The J gene is TRBJ2-5, the V gene TRBV6-6; D is possibly TRBD1 (5 bases). The germline CDR1 and CDR2 sequences are MNHNY and SVGAGI (reference sequence). Trimming took 6 bases from V and 1 from J, leaving 15 bases between them. CDR3 length: 15 residues. Here the CDR3 DNA reads TGTGCCAGCAGCCCATGGGGCAGTCCCCAAGAGACCCAGTACTTC. This codes for CASSPWGSPQETQYF.

This clonotype was observed once. The chain couples TRBV29-1 to TRBJ1-2, with a weak D call TRBD1 (6 bases). Germline V lookup: CDR1 SQVTM, CDR2 ANQGSEA. The CDR3 extends over 15 amino acids. The V gene lost 5 bases and the J gene lost 7 bases, with 23 bases spanning the gap. CDR3 in amino acids: CSVRGLGGLGFGYTF. As DNA, the CDR3 is TGCAGCGTTCGGGGTCTGGGGGGGCTGGGATTTGGCTACACCTTC. Full variable domain (rest looked up from reference TRBV29-1 and TRBJ1-2): SAVISQKPSRDICQRGTSLTIQCQVDSQVTMMFWYRQQPGQSLTLIATANQGSEATYESGFVIDKFPISRPNLTFSTLTVSNMSPEDSSIYLCSVRGLGGLGFGYTFGSGTRLTVV.

The chain couples TRBV29-1 to TRBJ2-1; 12 nucleotides match TRBD1. The V and J ends lost 4 bases and 9 bases, in that order; junction bases with no gene match: 13. The CDR3 totals 16 residues. Germline loops: CDR1 SQVTM, CDR2 ANQGSEA. The CDR3 is CSVAKMGTGGFVEQFF. The CDR3 bases are TGCAGCGTTGCAAAAATGGGGACAGGGGGCTTTGTTGAGCAGTTCTTC.

The rearrangement links TRBV28 to TRBJ2-5; D is perhaps TRBD1 (6 bases). The CDR3 runs to 13 residues. The germline CDR1 and CDR2 sequences are MDHEN and SYDVKM. V was clipped by 8 bases and J by 5 bases, with 15 bases between them. The chain's CDR3 is CASFPRGWETQYF. CDR3 nucleotides: TGTGCCAGCTTCCCAAGGGGGTGGGAGACCCAGTACTTC.

Note on this clonotype: This may be a read error, as it is one base from a much larger clone. This chain uses TRBV6-5 with TRBJ2-1; the D gene is possibly TRBD2 (5 bases). V was shortened by 10 bases and J by 12 bases, with 16 bases between the two germline ends. The CDR3 totals 11 residues. Per the germline V gene, CDR1 is MNHEY and CDR2 is SVGAGI. The CDR3 nucleotides read TGTGCCACAACTCGGGGTGGTGGGCAGTTCTTC. It encodes CATTRGGGQFF.

As regards this clonotype: This may be a read error, as it is one base from a much larger clone. The chain links TRBV4-2 to TRBJ2-5; tentative D call: TRBD1 (6 bases). CDR1 and CDR2 (germline): LGHNA, YNFKEQ. The CDR3 loop spans 14 amino acids. CDR3 protein: CASSHLGQQGTQYF. CDR3 coding DNA: TGTGCCAGCAGCCATCTCGGACAGCAAGGGACCCAGTACTTC.

This clonotype was picked up many times. The rearrangement uses TRBV6-1 and TRBJ2-7, with TRBD2 matching over 7 bases. The V and J ends lost 8 bases and 0 bases, in that order; junction bases with no gene match: 10. CDR3 length: 15 residues. The germline V gene encodes CDR1 MNHNS and CDR2 SASEGT. The CDR3: CASCREGPSSYEQYF. The CDR3 DNA is TGTGCCAGCTGCAGGGAGGGTCCATCCTCCTACGAGCAGTACTTC.

In regard to this clonotype: One end of the junction fails to match germline, which may point to a read error. The chain links TRBV5-4 to TRBJ1-1; D gene uncertain. Germline CDR1 reads SGHNT; CDR2 reads YYREEE (reference sequence). This CDR3 contains 15 residues. In DNA, the CDR3 is TGTGCTAGCAGCCCGAGGTGGGGATCGGACACTGAAGCTTTCTTT. This sequence encodes CASSPRWGSDTEAFF. The whole variable domain, remainder taken from reference TRBV5-4 and TRBJ1-1, is ETGVTQSPTHLIKTRGQQVTLRCSSQSGHNTVSWYQQALGQGPQFIFQYYREEENGRGNFPPRFSGLQFPNYSSELNVNALELDDSALYLCASSPRWGSDTEAFFGQGTRLTVV.

V and J are TRBV7-9 and TRBJ2-5; 8 nucleotides match TRBD2. The CDR3 is 16 amino acids. J was trimmed by 5 bases and V by 5 bases; bases with no gene match: 13. Germline V gene sequence: CDR1 SEHNR, CDR2 FQNEAQ (reference sequence). The chain's CDR3 is CASSHIAGTPLETQYF. The DNA for the CDR3 is TGTGCCAGCAGCCACATAGCGGGGACCCCGTTGGAGACCCAGTACTTC. Full variable domain (remainder filled in from reference TRBV7-9 and TRBJ2-5): DTGVSQNPRHKITKRGQNVTFRCDPISEHNRLYWYRQTLGQGPEFLTYFQNEAQLEKSRLLSDRFSAERPKGSFSTLEIQRTEQGDSAMYLCASSHIAGTPLETQYFGPGTRLLVL.

This clonotype showed up just once. The chain employs TRBV7-9 and TRBJ2-3; D is perhaps TRBD2 (6 bases). Germline values: CDR1 SEHNR, CDR2 FQNEAQ (reference sequence). This CDR3 comprises 15 residues. V lost 3 bases to trimming and J lost 3 bases, with 13 bases between them. The CDR3 loop reads CASSLGLAMTDTQYF. Written as DNA, the CDR3 is TGTGCCAGCAGCTTGGGGCTAGCGATGACAGATACGCAGTATTTT.

The chain has TRBV16 and TRBJ1-2; D not certain. This CDR3 is 13 amino acids long. Germline loops: CDR1 KGHSY, CDR2 FQNENV. Deletions cut 4 bases from V and 4 bases from J, with 10 bases between. The CDR3 region is CASSPSLTYGYTF. Written as DNA, the CDR3 is TGTGCCAGCAGCCCTAGTTTAACCTATGGCTACACCTTC.

This clonotype was observed many times. The chain links TRBV11-2 to TRBJ2-6; D not certain. There are 15 residues in the CDR3. Germline CDR1 and CDR2: SGHAT and FQNNGV. V lost 5 bases and J lost 1, with 9 bases in between. The CDR3: CASSRLGSGANVLTF. The DNA for the CDR3 is TGTGCCAGCAGCCGTCTGGGTTCTGGGGCCAACGTCCTGACTTTC.

With regard to this clonotype: This may be a read error: a much more frequent sequence differs by one nucleotide. The V gene is TRBV12-3 or TRBV12-4, the J gene TRBJ2-7, with 10 bases fitting TRBD1. The CDR3 covers 14 residues. Germline trimming cut 9 bases from V and 1 base from J; bases unmatched to any gene: 6. CDR3 sequence reads: CASTRDRGSYEQYF. The DNA of the CDR3 is TGTGCCAGTACACGGGACAGGGGATCCTACGAGCAGTACTTC.

This clonotype was picked up many times. This chain uses TRBV11-2 with TRBJ2-1; weak D call: TRBD2 (5 bases). Germline V lookup: CDR1 SGHAT, CDR2 FQNNGV. The CDR3 totals 14 residues. V was trimmed by 5 bases and J by 7 bases, leaving 15 bases between them. The CDR3 DNA is TGTGCCAGCAGCGCTGGTCGGAGGCCGAATGAGCAGTTCTTC. Translated, it gives CASSAGRRPNEQFF.

This clonotype was counted ten times or more. This sequence joins TRBV4-1 and TRBJ2-1; perhaps TRBD2 as D (6 bases). Per germline, CDR1 MGHRA and CDR2 YSYEKL. The V end was cut by 1 base, the J end by 7 bases, with 11 bases between. The CDR3 totals 14 residues. CDR3 in DNA: TGCGCCAGCAGCCAAGCCGGGAGTGAGAATGAGCAGTTCTTC. Residues: CASSQAGSENEQFF.

The chain is built from TRBV6-1 and TRBJ2-4, with unresolved D. The CDR3 is made up of 16 amino acids. The V and J ends lost 4 bases and 0 bases respectively, with 13 bases between them. Germline loops: CDR1 MNHNS, CDR2 SASEGT. In DNA, the CDR3 is TGTGCCAGCAGTGGACTCGGCCAGATAGCCAAAAACATTCAGTACTTC. This codes for CASSGLGQIAKNIQYF.

As regards this clonotype: One end of the junction fails to match germline, which may point to a read error. V gene TRBV6-5 combines with J gene TRBJ2-7, with 10 positions matching TRBD1. The CDR3 sequence is 16 residues long. Germline values: CDR1 MNHEY, CDR2 SVGAGI. CDR3 sequence (DNA): TGTGGCAGCAGTTCCCTGACAGGGGGCCAAACCTACGAGCAGTACTTC. This codes for CGSSSLTGGQTYEQYF.

This clonotype came up many times. The V and J genes are TRBV6-2 or TRBV6-3 and TRBJ2-1; the D call may be TRBD1 or TRBD2 (5 bases each). V lost 3 bases to trimming and J lost 3 bases, with 12 bases between them. The CDR3 loop spans 15 amino acids. Germline V CDR1 and CDR2: MNHEY, SVGEGT. CDR3 coding DNA: TGTGCCAGCAGTTATTTAAGGGACCGCTACAATGAGCAGTTCTTC. Its protein product is CASSYLRDRYNEQFF.

This clonotype was detected ten times or more. The chain has TRBV6-2 or TRBV6-3 and TRBJ2-7; D could derive from TRBD1 or TRBD2 (5 bases each). The germline V gene has CDR1 MNHEY and CDR2 SVGEGT. The CDR3 runs 12 residues. V lost 2 bases to trimming and J lost 12 bases, with 14 bases between them. The CDR3 coding sequence is TGTGCCAGCAGTTACCGGGGCTTCCTTTGGTACTTC. Protein sequence: CASSYRGFLWYF.

The sample holds a few counts of this clonotype. V gene TRBV28 combines with J gene TRBJ2-3; D is possibly TRBD2 (6 bases). The V gene's germline CDR1 is MDHEN and CDR2 SYDVKM. Between the trimmed V and J ends, which lost 4 bases and 6 bases, there was a span of 8 bases. The CDR3 is 12 residues long. This CDR3 is CASSWSGDTQYF. The CDR3 DNA sequence: TGTGCCAGCAGTTGGAGCGGGGATACGCAGTATTTT. The full variable domain, rest sourced from reference TRBV28 and TRBJ2-3, is DVKVTQSSRYLVKRTGEKVFLECVQDMDHENMFWYRQDPGLGLRLIYFSYDVKMKEKGDIPEGYSVSREKKERFSLILESASTNQTSMYLCASSWSGDTQYFGPGTRLTVL.

The chain couples TRBV12-3 or TRBV12-4 to TRBJ1-6; the D is unclear. The germline V and J ends were trimmed by 7 bases and 7 bases, with 14 bases remaining between them. This CDR3 comprises 14 residues. This CDR3 reads CASTAGARNSPLHF. For the CDR3, the DNA is TGTGCCAGCACTGCGGGCGCTAGGAATTCACCCCTCCACTTT.

This clonotype occurred a few times. The genes are TRBV7-8 and TRBJ1-5; a weak D match, TRBD1 (6 bases). This CDR3 spans 16 amino acids. Germline CDR1 is SGHVS and CDR2 is FQNEAQ. Deletions cut 5 bases from V and 0 bases from J, with 14 bases between. The CDR3 coding sequence is TGTGCCAGCAGCCTCGAAGGGGGATATAGCAATCAGCCCCAGCATTTT. It codes for CASSLEGGYSNQPQHF. The entire variable domain, with the rest obtained from reference TRBV7-8 and TRBJ1-5, is as follows: GAGVSQSPRYKVAKRGQDVALRCDPISGHVSLFWYQQALGQGPEFLTYFQNEAQLDKSGLPSDRFFAERPEGSVSTLKIQRTQQEDSAVYLCASSLEGGYSNQPQHFGDGTRLSIL.

This chain joins TRBV5-6 and TRBJ2-5; the D gene is possibly TRBD2 (6 bases). Trimming left V 7 bases short and J 5 bases short, with 18 bases between. This CDR3 has 14 residues. CDR1 is SGHDT and CDR2 is YYEEEE in the germline V gene. This chain's CDR3 is CASDAGINGETQYF. CDR3 nucleotide sequence: TGTGCCAGCGATGCGGGAATCAACGGGGAGACCCAGTACTTC.

This clonotype has more than one count but fewer than ten. The chain recombines TRBV12-3 or TRBV12-4 with TRBJ2-1; 11 bases are shared with TRBD2. The CDR3 contains 16 residues. The junction had 12 bases not matched to a gene; V was cut back by 5 bases and J by 9 bases. The CDR3 region is CASSPPTSGSDGEQFF. The CDR3 DNA sequence: TGTGCCAGCAGTCCACCCACTAGCGGGAGTGACGGTGAGCAGTTCTTC.